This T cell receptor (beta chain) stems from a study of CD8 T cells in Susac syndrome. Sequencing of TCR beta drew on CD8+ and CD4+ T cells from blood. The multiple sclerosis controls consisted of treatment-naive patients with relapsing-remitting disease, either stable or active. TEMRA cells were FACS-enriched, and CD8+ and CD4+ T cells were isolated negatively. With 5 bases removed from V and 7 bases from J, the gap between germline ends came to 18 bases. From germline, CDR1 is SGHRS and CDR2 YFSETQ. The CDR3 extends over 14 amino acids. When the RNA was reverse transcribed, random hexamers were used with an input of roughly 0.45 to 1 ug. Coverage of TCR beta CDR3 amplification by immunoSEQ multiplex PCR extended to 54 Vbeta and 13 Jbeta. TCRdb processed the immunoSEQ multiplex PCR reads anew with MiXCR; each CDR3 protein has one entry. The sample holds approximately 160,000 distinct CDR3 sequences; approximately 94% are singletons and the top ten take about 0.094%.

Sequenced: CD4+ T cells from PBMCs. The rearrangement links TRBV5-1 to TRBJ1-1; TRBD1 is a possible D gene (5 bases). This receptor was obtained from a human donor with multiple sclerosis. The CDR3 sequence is CASRGLGVTVEAFF. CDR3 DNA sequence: TGCGCCAGCAGGGGGTTGGGGGTGACCGTTGAAGCTTTCTTT.